The clone carrying this T cell receptor (beta chain) was seen a handful of times. Its antigen remains unidentified. The record originates from a study of Graves' ophthalmopathy and Graves' hyperthyroidism. This CDR3 comprises 15 residues. Trimming took 4 bases from V and 5 from J; bases not matched to a gene: 5. Germline CDR1 is SNHLY and CDR2 is FYNNEI. Overall study findings and caveats: Ophthalmopathy progression prediction by the model yielded a sensitivity of about 70% and a specificity of roughly 74%. In blood appeared most of the expanded thyroid clonotypes whose frequency exceeded 0.001.

The study amplified TCR beta CDR3 regions using RNA transcripts. After a first-round RT-PCR with HTBI primers, a second-round multiplex PCR was run. TCRdb passed the multiplex PCR reads through MiXCR, listing each CDR3 protein once. Here the sample spans around 600,000 distinct CDR3 sequences, under 50% being singletons. None of the included patients had other autoimmune diseases, uncontrolled infections, pregnancy or lactation, as these led to exclusion. The origin of this receptor is an adult man with Graves' ophthalmopathy. Sequencing input: peripheral blood. The chain recombines TRBV2 with TRBJ2-5, with TRBD1 matching over 12 bases. The CDR3 sequence: CASSGGQGATETQYF. The CDR3 DNA is TGTGCCAGCAGTGGGGGACAGGGGGCGACTGAGACCCAGTACTTC.